This T cell receptor (beta chain) comes out of a study of early stage breast cancer tumors. General study points: Tumors had about 2.3-fold higher T cell density than normal breast.

This clone is medium-sized (0.01 to 0.1%) in the sample. No antigen is known for it. Some clones are missing from TCRdb's copy, which holds only in-frame ones; the method was immunoSEQ multiplex PCR. The sample carries tens of thousands of clones, around 70% recorded once. Germline V gives CDR1 MNHNS, CDR2 SASEGT. The CDR3 covers 12 residues. V dropped 7 bases and J dropped 12 bases, with 16 bases sitting between them. The TCR originated in a person aged 45-65 years with breast cancer. This chain uses TRBV6-1 with TRBJ1-5, with D unclear. Sequencing used blood. The CDR3 DNA follows: TGTGCCAGCATGGGGTCCGGGGATCTCCAGCATTTT. Its translation: CASMGSGDLQHF.